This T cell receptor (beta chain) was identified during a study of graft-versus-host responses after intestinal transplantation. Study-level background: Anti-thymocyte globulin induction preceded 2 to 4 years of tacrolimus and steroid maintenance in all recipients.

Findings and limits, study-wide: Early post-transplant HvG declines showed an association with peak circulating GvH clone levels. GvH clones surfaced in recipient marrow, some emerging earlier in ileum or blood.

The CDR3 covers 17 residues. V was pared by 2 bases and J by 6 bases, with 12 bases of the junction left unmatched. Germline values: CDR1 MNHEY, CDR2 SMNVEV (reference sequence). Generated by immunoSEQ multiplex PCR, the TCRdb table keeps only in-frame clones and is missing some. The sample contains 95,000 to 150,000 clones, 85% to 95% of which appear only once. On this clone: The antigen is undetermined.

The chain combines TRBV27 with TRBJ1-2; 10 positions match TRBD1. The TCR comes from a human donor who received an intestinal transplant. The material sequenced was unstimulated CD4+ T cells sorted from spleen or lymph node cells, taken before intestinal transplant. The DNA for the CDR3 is TGTGCCAGCAGTTTAAGGCGCCTGGGGGACAGGGGACATGGCTACACCTTC. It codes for CASSLRRLGDRGHGYTF.